The entry that follows covers one TCR beta chain sequence. Every isolated RNA sample was fully reverse transcribed, so sequencing captured expressed TCRB transcripts. Sequencing was performed with immunoSEQ multiplex PCR; in TCRdb, only in-frame clones are kept and a portion is missing. The top ten clones hold about 0.045% of a sample with almost 350,000 clones, about 20% of them seen once. Per germline, CDR1 SQVTM and CDR2 ANQGSEA. With V trimmed by 6 bases and J by 2 bases, 10 bases remained unmatched. The CDR3 is 14 amino acids. The data stem from a study of beta chain features in type 1 diabetes. The sequenced material came from naive CD4+ T cells from blood. The V and J genes are TRBV29-1 and TRBJ2-7, with 7 bases aligning to TRBD1. This sequence originates from a woman between 18 and 30 years old in good health. The CDR3 here is CSVQSGTEPYEQYF. The CDR3 nucleotides read TGCAGCGTCCAATCCGGGACAGAGCCCTACGAGCAGTACTTC.